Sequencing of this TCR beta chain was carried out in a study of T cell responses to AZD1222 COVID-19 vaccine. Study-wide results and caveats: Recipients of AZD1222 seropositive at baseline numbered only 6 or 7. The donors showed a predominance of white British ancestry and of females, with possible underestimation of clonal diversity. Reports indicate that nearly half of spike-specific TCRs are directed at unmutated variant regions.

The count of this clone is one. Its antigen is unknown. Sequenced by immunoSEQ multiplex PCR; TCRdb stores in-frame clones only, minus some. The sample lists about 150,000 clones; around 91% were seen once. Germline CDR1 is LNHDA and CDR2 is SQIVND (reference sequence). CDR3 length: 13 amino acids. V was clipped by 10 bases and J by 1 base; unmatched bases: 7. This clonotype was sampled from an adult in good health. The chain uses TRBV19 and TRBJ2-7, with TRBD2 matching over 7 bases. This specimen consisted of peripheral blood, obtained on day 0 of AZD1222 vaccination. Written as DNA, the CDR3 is TGTGCCACTTGGGGAGGGATGTCCTACGAGCAGTACTTC. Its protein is CATWGGMSYEQYF.